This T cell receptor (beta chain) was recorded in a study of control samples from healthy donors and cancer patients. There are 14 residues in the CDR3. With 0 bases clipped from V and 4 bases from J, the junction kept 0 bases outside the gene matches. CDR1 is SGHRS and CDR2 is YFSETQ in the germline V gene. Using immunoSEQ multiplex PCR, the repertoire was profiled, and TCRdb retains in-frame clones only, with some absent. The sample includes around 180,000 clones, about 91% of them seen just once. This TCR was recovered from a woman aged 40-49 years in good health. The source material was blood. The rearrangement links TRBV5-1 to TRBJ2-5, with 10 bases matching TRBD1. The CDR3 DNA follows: TGCGCCAGCAGCTTGGGACAGGGGGCAGAGACCCAGTACTTC. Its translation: CASSLGQGAETQYF.